This T cell receptor beta chain was documented in a study of blood T cell repertoires in COVID-19. Clones were sequenced by immunoSEQ multiplex PCR, and TCRdb holds only the in-frame ones, with some missing. The top ten clones hold 5.3% of a sample with 59,000 or so clones, 70% to 90% of them seen once. This clone was counted once. CDR1 and CDR2 (germline): SGHAT, FQNNGV. V lost 5 bases, J lost 4 bases, and 11 bases stayed unmatched. CDR3 length equals 15 residues. This TCR derives from a human donor in a cohort sampled during active COVID-19. This chain joins TRBV11-2 and TRBJ2-7; 7 positions agree with TRBD1. The sequenced sample consisted of peripheral blood. CDR3 sequence (DNA): TGTGCCAGCAGCCGGACCGGGACAGTAGGTTACGAGCAGTACTTC. It encodes CASSRTGTVGYEQYF.